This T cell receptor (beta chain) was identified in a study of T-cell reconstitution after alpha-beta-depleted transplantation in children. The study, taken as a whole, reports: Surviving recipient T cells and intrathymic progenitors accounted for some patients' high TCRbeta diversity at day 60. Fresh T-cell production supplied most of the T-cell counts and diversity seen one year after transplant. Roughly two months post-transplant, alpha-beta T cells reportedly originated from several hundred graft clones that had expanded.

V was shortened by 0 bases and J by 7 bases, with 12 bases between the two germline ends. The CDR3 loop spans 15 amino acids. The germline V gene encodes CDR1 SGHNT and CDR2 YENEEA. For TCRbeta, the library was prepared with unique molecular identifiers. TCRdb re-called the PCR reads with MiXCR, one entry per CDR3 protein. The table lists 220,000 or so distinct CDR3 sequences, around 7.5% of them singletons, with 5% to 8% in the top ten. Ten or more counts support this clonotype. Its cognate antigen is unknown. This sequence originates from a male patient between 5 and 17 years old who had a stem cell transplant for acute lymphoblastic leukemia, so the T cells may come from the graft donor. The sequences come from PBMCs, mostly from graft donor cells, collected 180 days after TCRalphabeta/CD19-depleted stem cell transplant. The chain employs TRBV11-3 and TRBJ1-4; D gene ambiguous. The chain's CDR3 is CASSLEPRMGEKLFF. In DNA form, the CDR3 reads TGTGCCAGCAGCTTAGAACCCAGGATGGGTGAAAAACTGTTTTTT. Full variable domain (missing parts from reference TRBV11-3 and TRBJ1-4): EAGVVQSPRYKIIEKKQPVAFWCNPISGHNTLYWYLQNLGQGPELLIRYENEEAVDDSQLPKDRFSAERLKGVDSTLKIQPAELGDSAVYLCASSLEPRMGEKLFFGSGTQLSVL.